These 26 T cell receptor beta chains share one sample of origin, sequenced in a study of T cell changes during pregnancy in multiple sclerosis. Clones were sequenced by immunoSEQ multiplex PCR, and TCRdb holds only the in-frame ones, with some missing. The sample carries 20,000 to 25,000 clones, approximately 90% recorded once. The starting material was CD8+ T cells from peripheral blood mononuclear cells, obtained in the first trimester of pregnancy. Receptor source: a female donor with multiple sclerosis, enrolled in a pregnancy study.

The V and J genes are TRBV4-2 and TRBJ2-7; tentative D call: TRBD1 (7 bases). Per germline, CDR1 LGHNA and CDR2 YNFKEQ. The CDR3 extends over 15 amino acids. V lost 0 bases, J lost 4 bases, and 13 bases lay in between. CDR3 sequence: CASSQDYRGGYEQYF. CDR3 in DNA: TGTGCCAGCAGCCAAGATTACAGGGGAGGATACGAGCAGTACTTC.

CDR3 loop: CASSSRDRAYEQYF. In DNA form, the CDR3 reads TGTGCCAGCAGCTCCCGGGACAGGGCTTACGAGCAGTACTTC. The chain uses TRBV7-9 and TRBJ2-7; 9 bases agree with TRBD1. CDR1 is SEHNR, CDR2 FQNEAQ, per germline (reference sequence). V shed 4 bases and J 4 bases; nucleotides not matched to a gene: 5. This CDR3 comprises 14 residues. The whole variable domain, filled in from reference TRBV7-9 and TRBJ2-7, reads DTGVSQNPRHKITKRGQNVTFRCDPISEHNRLYWYRQTLGQGPEFLTYFQNEAQLEKSRLLSDRFSAERPKGSFSTLEIQRTEQGDSAMYLCASSSRDRAYEQYFGPGTRLTVT.

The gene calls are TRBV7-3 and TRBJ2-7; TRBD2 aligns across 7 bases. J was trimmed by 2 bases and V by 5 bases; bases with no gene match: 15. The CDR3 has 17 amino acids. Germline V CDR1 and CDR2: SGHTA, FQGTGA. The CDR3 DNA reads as TGTGCCAGCAGCCCCACGGGGGGAGCGGGCCTAACCTACGAGCAGTACTTC. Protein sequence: CASSPTGGAGLTYEQYF.

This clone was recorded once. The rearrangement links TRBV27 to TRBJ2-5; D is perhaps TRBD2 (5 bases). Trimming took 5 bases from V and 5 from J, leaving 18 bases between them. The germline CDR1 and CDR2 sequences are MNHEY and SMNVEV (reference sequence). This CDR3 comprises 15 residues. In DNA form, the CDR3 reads TGTGCCAGCAGTCCTTTTGTGGGAGACGGGGAGACCCAGTACTTC. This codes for CASSPFVGDGETQYF.

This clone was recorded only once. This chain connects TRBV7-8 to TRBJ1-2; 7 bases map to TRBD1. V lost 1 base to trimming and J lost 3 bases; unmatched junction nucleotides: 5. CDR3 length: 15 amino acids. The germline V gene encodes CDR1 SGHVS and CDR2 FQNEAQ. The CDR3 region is CASSLVGGADYGYTF. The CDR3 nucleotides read TGTGCCAGCAGCTTAGTAGGGGGCGCCGACTATGGCTACACCTTC.

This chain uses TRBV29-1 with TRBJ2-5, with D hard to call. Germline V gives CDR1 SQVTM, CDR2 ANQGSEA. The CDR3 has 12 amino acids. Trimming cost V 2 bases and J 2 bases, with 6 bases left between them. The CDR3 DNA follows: TGCAGCGTTGAAAAACAGCAAGAGACCCAGTACTTC. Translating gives CSVEKQQETQYF. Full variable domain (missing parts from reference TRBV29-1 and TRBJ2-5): SAVISQKPSRDICQRGTSLTIQCQVDSQVTMMFWYRQQPGQSLTLIATANQGSEATYESGFVIDKFPISRPNLTFSTLTVSNMSPEDSSIYLCSVEKQQETQYFGPGTRLLVL.

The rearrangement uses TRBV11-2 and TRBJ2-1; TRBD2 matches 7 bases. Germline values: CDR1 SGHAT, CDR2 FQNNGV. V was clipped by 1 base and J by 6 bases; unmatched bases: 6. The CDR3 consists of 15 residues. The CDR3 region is CASSLVPRGVNEQFF. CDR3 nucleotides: TGTGCCAGCAGCTTAGTTCCCCGGGGGGTCAATGAGCAGTTCTTC.

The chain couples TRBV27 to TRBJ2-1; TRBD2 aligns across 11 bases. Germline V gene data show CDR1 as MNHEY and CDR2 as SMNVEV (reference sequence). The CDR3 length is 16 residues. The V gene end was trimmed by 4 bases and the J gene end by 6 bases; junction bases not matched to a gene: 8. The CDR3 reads CASSSRLAGKGNEQFF. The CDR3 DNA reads TGTGCCAGCAGTTCACGACTAGCGGGAAAGGGCAATGAGCAGTTCTTC.

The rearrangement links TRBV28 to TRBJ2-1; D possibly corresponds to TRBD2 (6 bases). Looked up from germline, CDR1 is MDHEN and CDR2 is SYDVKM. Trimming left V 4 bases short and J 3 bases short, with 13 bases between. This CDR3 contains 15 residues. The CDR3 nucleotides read TGTGCCAGCAGTTCTAGGGAGGTTAGCTACAATGAGCAGTTCTTC. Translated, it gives CASSSREVSYNEQFF.

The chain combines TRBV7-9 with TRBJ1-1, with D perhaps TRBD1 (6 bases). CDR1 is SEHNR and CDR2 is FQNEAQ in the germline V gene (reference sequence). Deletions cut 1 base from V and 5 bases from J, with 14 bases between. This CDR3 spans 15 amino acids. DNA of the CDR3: TGTGCCAGCAGCTTAGTGGGCAGGGGAGATACTGAAGCTTTCTTT. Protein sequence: CASSLVGRGDTEAFF. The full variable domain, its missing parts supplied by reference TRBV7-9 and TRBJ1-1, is DTGVSQNPRHKITKRGQNVTFRCDPISEHNRLYWYRQTLGQGPEFLTYFQNEAQLEKSRLLSDRFSAERPKGSFSTLEIQRTEQGDSAMYLCASSLVGRGDTEAFFGQGTRLTVV.

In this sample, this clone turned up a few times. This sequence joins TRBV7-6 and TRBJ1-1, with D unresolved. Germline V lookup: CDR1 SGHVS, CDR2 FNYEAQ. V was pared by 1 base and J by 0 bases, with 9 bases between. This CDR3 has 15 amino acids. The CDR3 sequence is CASSLEADMNTEAFF. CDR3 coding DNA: TGTGCCAGCAGCTTAGAGGCAGACATGAACACTGAAGCTTTCTTT.

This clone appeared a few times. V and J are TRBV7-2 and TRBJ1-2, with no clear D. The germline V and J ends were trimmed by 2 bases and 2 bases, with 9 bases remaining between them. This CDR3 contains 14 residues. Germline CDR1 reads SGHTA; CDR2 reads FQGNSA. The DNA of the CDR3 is TGTGCCAGCAGCTTATCAGCAGGAAACTATGGCTACACCTTC. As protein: CASSLSAGNYGYTF.

As DNA, the CDR3 is TGTGCCAGCAGCTTAGAAAAGATAACAGGGCTCGAGACCTACGAGCAGTACTTC. Protein product: CASSLEKITGLETYEQYF. The chain is built from TRBV11-3 and TRBJ2-7, with D perhaps matching TRBD1 (6 bases). Trimming removed 0 bases from V and 2 bases from J, with 20 bases in between. The CDR3 spans 18 residues. From germline, CDR1 is SGHNT and CDR2 YENEEA.

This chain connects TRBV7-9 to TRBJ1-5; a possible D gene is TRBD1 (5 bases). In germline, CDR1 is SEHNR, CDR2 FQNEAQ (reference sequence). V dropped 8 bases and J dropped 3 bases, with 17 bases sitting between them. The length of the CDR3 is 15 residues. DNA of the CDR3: TGTGCCAGCGGGCCAAGCGGGGCCGACAATCAGCCCCAGCATTTT. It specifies CASGPSGADNQPQHF.

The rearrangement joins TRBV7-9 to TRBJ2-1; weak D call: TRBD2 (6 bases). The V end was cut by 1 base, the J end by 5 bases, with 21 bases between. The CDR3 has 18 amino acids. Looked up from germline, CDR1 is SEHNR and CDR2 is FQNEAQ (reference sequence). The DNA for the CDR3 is TGTGCCAGCAGCTTAGAACTAGCCGTATCGGGAACCAACAATGAGCAGTTCTTC. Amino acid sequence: CASSLELAVSGTNNEQFF. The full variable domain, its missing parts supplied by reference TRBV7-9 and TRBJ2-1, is DTGVSQNPRHKITKRGQNVTFRCDPISEHNRLYWYRQTLGQGPEFLTYFQNEAQLEKSRLLSDRFSAERPKGSFSTLEIQRTEQGDSAMYLCASSLELAVSGTNNEQFFGPGTRLTVL.

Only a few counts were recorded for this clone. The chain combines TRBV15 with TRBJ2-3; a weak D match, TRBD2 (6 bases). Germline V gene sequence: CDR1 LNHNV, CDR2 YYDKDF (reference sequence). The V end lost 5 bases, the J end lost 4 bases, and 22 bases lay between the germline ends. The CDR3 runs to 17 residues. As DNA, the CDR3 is TGTGCCACCAGCGCACGCGGTGGGGGTAGCGGCCCAGATACGCAGTATTTT. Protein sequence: CATSARGGGSGPDTQYF.

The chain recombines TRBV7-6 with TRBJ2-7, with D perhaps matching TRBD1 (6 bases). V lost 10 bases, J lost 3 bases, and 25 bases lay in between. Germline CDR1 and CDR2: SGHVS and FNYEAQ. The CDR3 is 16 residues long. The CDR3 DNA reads TGTGCCACCCCAAACCCCCCGAACAGGGAAAGCTACGAGCAGTACTTC. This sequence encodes CATPNPPNRESYEQYF. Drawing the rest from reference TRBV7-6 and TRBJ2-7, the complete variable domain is GAGVSQSPRYKVTKRGQDVALRCDPISGHVSLYWYRQALGQGPEFLTYFNYEAQQDKSGLPNDRFSAERPEGSISTLTIQRTEQRDSAMYRCATPNPPNRESYEQYFGPGTRLTVT.

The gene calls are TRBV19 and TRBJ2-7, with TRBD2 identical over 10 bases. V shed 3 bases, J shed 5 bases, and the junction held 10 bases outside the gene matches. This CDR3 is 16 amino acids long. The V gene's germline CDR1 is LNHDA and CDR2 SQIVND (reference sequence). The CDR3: CASSIRAGGPINEQYF. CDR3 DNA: TGTGCCAGTAGTATTAGAGCGGGAGGGCCTATTAACGAGCAGTACTTC.

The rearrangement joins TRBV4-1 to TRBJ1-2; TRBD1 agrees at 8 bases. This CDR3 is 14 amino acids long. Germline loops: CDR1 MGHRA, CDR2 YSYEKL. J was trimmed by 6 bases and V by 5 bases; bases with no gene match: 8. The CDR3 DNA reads TGCGCCAGCAGCGGGGGGGGACAGGATCATGGCTACACCTTC. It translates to CASSGGGQDHGYTF.

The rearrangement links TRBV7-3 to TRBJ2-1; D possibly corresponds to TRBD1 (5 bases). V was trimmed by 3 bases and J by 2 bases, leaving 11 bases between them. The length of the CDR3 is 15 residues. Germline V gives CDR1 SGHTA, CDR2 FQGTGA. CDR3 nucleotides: TGTGCCAGCAGCTTGGCGGTAGGGGCCTACAATGAGCAGTTCTTC. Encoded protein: CASSLAVGAYNEQFF.

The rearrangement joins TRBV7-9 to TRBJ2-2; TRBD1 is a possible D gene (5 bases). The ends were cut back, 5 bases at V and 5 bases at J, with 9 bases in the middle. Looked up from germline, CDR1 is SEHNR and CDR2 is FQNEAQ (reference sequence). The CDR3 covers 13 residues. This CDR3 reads CASSQGPTGELFF. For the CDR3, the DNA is TGTGCCAGCAGCCAGGGTCCTACCGGGGAGCTGTTTTTT.

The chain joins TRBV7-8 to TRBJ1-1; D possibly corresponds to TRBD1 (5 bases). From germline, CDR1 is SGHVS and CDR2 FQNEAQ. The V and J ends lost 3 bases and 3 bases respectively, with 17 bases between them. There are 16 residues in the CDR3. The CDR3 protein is CASSLCSPGLDTEAFF. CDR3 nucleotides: TGTGCCAGCAGCTTGTGTTCCCCAGGGCTGGACACTGAAGCTTTCTTT.

The CDR3 DNA reads TGTGCCAGCAGCTTGGCGTCTGTCAGGGTTCAATATGGCTACACCTTC. Translating it yields CASSLASVRVQYGYTF. This rearrangement joins TRBV5-4 to TRBJ1-2; perhaps TRBD1 as D (5 bases). Germline assignment: CDR1 SGHNT and CDR2 YYREEE (reference sequence). The CDR3 spans 16 residues. V was pared by 0 bases and J by 5 bases, with 17 bases between.

The CDR3 protein is CASSLWTGYNEQFF. CDR3 in DNA: TGTGCCAGCAGTTTATGGACAGGTTACAATGAGCAGTTCTTC. V usage is TRBV27 and J usage is TRBJ2-1, with TRBD1 matching over 7 bases. CDR3 length: 14 residues. The trim removed 1 base at V and 4 bases at J, leaving 1 base unmatched. CDR1 and CDR2 from the germline V gene are MNHEY and SMNVEV (reference sequence).

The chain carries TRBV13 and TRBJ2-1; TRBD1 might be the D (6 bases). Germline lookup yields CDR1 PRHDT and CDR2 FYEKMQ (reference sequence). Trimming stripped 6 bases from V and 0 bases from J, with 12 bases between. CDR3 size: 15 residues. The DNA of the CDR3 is TGTGCCAGCAGAGAAGGACAGAGCTCCTACAATGAGCAGTTCTTC. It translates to CASREGQSSYNEQFF.

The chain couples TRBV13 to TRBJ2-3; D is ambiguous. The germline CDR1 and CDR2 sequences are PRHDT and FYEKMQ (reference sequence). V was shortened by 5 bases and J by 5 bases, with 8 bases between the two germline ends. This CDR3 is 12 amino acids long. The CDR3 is CASSPPGDTQYF. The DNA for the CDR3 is TGTGCCAGCAGCCCGCCCGGAGATACGCAGTATTTT.